The following is a T cell receptor (beta chain) sequence with its context. This clone was recorded a few times. Which antigen it targets is not known. No quality values exist for individual bases; no much larger clone is one base distant. The cohort comprised around 31 patients with locally advanced or metastatic urothelial carcinoma treated at Memorial Sloan Kettering on a trial protocol. Peripheral blood mononuclear cells were collected pretreatment and during treatment, with between 1 and 8 total time points obtained per patient. The Qiagen DNeasy Blood extraction kit was used to purify genomic DNA from total PBMCs and tumor samples. Collected pretreatment and during treatment, PBMCs were isolated and stored as previously described. The data stem from a study of PD-L1 blockade in urothelial cancer (dated by TCRdb to 2017 to 2019). In the study overall: Therapy was started around 2014 for all patients, and atezolizumab 1,200 mg was administered intravenously every 3 weeks. An exploratory multi-omic analysis was conducted of the somatic, immune and clinical correlates of response to PD-L1 blockade with atezolizumab in urothelial cancer. An ECOG performance status of 0 or 1 was recorded for the patients, and 0 to 3 prior chemotherapy regimens had been received by the patients. Some ten patients reached durable clinical benefit, while around 19 patients did not. Pretreatment blood TCR-seq was available for about 30 patients, at least one posttreatment blood collection was obtained for around 25 patients, and tumor TCR-seq was available for around 25 patients. Blood samples were analyzed at 3 weeks after treatment start (second dose) and at 6 weeks after treatment start. Durable clinical benefit was defined as progression-free survival longer than 6 months, and TCR features were also tested against progression-free and overall survival. Pretreatment tumor samples, along with matched peripheral blood collected serially before and after atezolizumab treatment, underwent TCR sequencing. Blood samples yielded a median of roughly 150,000 T cells and tens of thousands of unique TCRs, with median clonality around 0.083. Whole exome sequencing and RNA sequencing of pretreatment tumors were performed alongside TCR sequencing in the same patients. About nine tenths of the roughly 29 patients were males with bladder-origin urothelial cancer, and about 65% of the roughly 30 reported a prior smoking history. Study-wide conclusions, independent of this receptor: Small sample size (n ≈ 30) and many exploratory analyses mean the results are intended to be hypothesis-generating. Improved progression-free and overall survival was associated with having pretreatment peripheral blood TCR clonality below the median. At 3 weeks after the start of treatment, tumor-associated TCR clones in peripheral blood had expanded more in patients with durable benefit (n of about 22, p = 0.022).

To estimate absolute template abundance from read counts, synthetic TCR analog templates were spiked into each PCR. TCRbeta CDR3 regions were amplified from genomic DNA with bias-controlled V and J gene primers using the immunoSEQ assay. Sequencing of rearranged TCRbeta segments was done at approximately 20X coverage. The published analysis was carried out like this. Sequencing errors were corrected by clustering and CDR3s were annotated against IMGT to assign V, D and J genes. Downstream analyses used only productive TCRbeta rearrangements and left out out-of-frame or stop-codon sequences. Clonality was computed as one minus Shannon entropy normalized by the log of the number of unique productive sequences. Clones differing between time points or between blood and tumor were identified by Fisher's exact test with Benjamini-Hochberg correction at adjusted p below 0.01. This is the immuneACCESS table as TCRdb keeps it, with only in-frame sequences that have V and J called. A part of the clones is gone; compared with another copy, unresolved V genes explain less than half, and the rest is unexplained. That table furnishes V, J and clone size, whereas the DNA furnished D and trimming. Present in this sample are approximately 50,000 clones, 87% of which were seen just once. 6% to 9% of the sample goes to the ten largest clones.

Source: PBMCs, taken around atezolizumab (anti-PD-L1) treatment. This TCR came from a man in his sixties with urothelial cancer.

The DNA sequence is TGTGCCAGCAGCTTGGCAGGGGGCGCGAAAGATACGCAGTATTTT. This sequence encodes CASSLAGGAKDTQYF. The V and J genes are TRBV7-9 and TRBJ2-3; 8 central nucleotides agree with TRBD1. The germline V gene encodes CDR1 SEHNR and CDR2 FQNEAQ (reference sequence). For this chain, trimming is 3 bases at the V end and 5 bases at the J end, and the number of junction bases without a gene match is 7. Reading from cysteine to phenylalanine, the CDR3 counts 15 amino acids. Only CDR3 DNA is held: 45 bases, read in frame from base 1.